The source of this T cell receptor beta chain is a study of blood T cell repertoires in COVID-19. Unmatched junction bases numbered 6, after V lost 7 bases and J lost 6 bases. Germline CDR1 reads SGHRS; CDR2 reads YFSETQ. This CDR3 has 14 amino acids. Sequenced by immunoSEQ multiplex PCR; TCRdb stores in-frame clones only, minus some. The sample consists of about 170,000 clones, roughly 85% of them appearing once. The chain employs TRBV5-1 and TRBJ2-1; 11 bases line up with TRBD2. The receptor comes from a woman in her sixties or seventies in a cohort exposed to, infected with or recovered from COVID-19 (not recorded which). The specimen was PBMCs or T cells enriched from blood (not recorded which). CDR3 sequence (DNA): TGCGCCAGCGAAACTAGCGGGAGTGGCAATGAGCAGTTCTTC. This gives the protein CASETSGSGNEQFF.